The rows below give T cell receptor beta chains drawn from one sample of a study of cytomegalovirus exposure and HLA in healthy donors. TCRdb's table, derived via immunoSEQ multiplex PCR, lists solely in-frame clones and lacks some. The table records 100,000 or so clones, 76% of them present only once. Sequenced material: PBMCs. The source is a man in his forties in good health and CMV-seropositive. CDR3s include the opening cysteine and the closing phenylalanine or tryptophan. Fields, in order: J gene, V gene, D gene, clone size, CDR3 protein, CDR3 DNA. The D gene is left open where the match is weak. Only some rows state a clone size, as once, few, many or a class for expanded clones.

J gene: TRBJ1-1; V gene: TRBV29-1; D gene: TRBD1; clone size: .; CDR3 protein: CSARRDRFTEAFF; CDR3 DNA: TGCAGCGCCCGCCGGGACAGGTTCACTGAAGCTTTCTTT
J gene: TRBJ2-7; V gene: TRBV27; D gene: TRBD1; clone size: once; CDR3 protein: CASSTRDRVYEQYF; CDR3 DNA: TGTGCCAGCAGTACCCGGGACAGGGTGTACGAGCAGTACTTC
J gene: TRBJ1-6; V gene: TRBV7-2; D gene: .; clone size: .; CDR3 protein: CASSRQVLNSPLHF; CDR3 DNA: TGTGCCAGCAGCCGACAGGTCCTTAATTCACCCCTCCACTTT
J gene: TRBJ1-2; V gene: TRBV6-1; D gene: .; clone size: few; CDR3 protein: CASRQGGYTF; CDR3 DNA: TGTGCCAGCAGGCAGGGGGGCTACACCTTC
J gene: TRBJ1-3; V gene: TRBV18; D gene: .; clone size: .; CDR3 protein: CASSPNQPGNSGNTIYF; CDR3 DNA: TGTGCCAGCTCCCCGAACCAGCCAGGGAACTCTGGAAACACCATATATTTT
J gene: TRBJ1-2; V gene: TRBV7-9; D gene: .; clone size: .; CDR3 protein: CASSLSGDNYGYTF; CDR3 DNA: TGTGCCAGCAGCTTAAGCGGGGATAACTATGGCTACACCTTC
J gene: TRBJ2-5; V gene: TRBV19; D gene: .; clone size: .; CDR3 protein: CASSMAALQETQYF; CDR3 DNA: TGTGCCAGTAGTATGGCGGCACTCCAAGAGACCCAGTACTTC
J gene: TRBJ2-3; V gene: TRBV28; D gene: .; clone size: few; CDR3 protein: CASSLSGSPTDTQYF; CDR3 DNA: TGTGCCAGCAGTTTATCGGGATCCCCCACAGATACGCAGTATTTT
J gene: TRBJ2-7; V gene: TRBV27; D gene: .; clone size: .; CDR3 protein: CASSVSGSYEQYF; CDR3 DNA: TGTGCCAGCAGTGTAAGCGGGTCCTACGAGCAGTACTTC
J gene: TRBJ2-7; V gene: TRBV19; D gene: .; clone size: .; CDR3 protein: CASSVGLRLGEQYF; CDR3 DNA: TGTGCCAGTAGCGTCGGACTACGGCTTGGCGAGCAGTACTTC
J gene: TRBJ1-1; V gene: TRBV18; D gene: TRBD1; clone size: .; CDR3 protein: CASSPGQGTNTEAFF; CDR3 DNA: TGTGCCAGCTCACCCGGACAGGGAACGAACACTGAAGCTTTCTTT
J gene: TRBJ1-6; V gene: TRBV11-2; D gene: TRBD1; clone size: few; CDR3 protein: CASSSDRANSPLHF; CDR3 DNA: TGTGCCAGCAGCTCGGACAGGGCAAATTCACCCCTCCACTTT
J gene: TRBJ2-1; V gene: TRBV2; D gene: TRBD2; clone size: .; CDR3 protein: CASSENGGGNEQFF; CDR3 DNA: TGTGCCAGCAGTGAAAATGGGGGGGGCAATGAGCAGTTCTTC
J gene: TRBJ1-1; V gene: TRBV28; D gene: .; clone size: .; CDR3 protein: CASSITGWDTEAFF; CDR3 DNA: TGTGCCAGCAGTATCACAGGGTGGGACACTGAAGCTTTCTTT
J gene: TRBJ2-4; V gene: TRBV2; D gene: TRBD2; clone size: .; CDR3 protein: CASLGLAGAGNIQYF; CDR3 DNA: TGTGCCAGTCTTGGACTAGCGGGGGCGGGAAACATTCAGTACTTC
J gene: TRBJ2-2; V gene: TRBV9; D gene: .; clone size: once; CDR3 protein: CASSARGVGNTGELFF; CDR3 DNA: TGTGCCAGCAGCGCCAGGGGGGTGGGGAACACCGGGGAGCTGTTTTTT
J gene: TRBJ1-1; V gene: TRBV7-2; D gene: .; clone size: .; CDR3 protein: CASSLGLRTEAFF; CDR3 DNA: TGTGCCAGCAGCTTAGGGCTGCGGACTGAAGCTTTCTTT
J gene: TRBJ2-5; V gene: TRBV6-5; D gene: TRBD1; clone size: few; CDR3 protein: CASSYSGTGQETQYF; CDR3 DNA: TGTGCCAGCAGTTACTCCGGGACAGGCCAAGAGACCCAGTACTTC
J gene: TRBJ2-3; V gene: TRBV4-2; D gene: .; clone size: .; CDR3 protein: CASSQDGGLSDTQYF; CDR3 DNA: TGTGCCAGCAGCCAAGATGGAGGCTTATCAGATACGCAGTATTTT
J gene: TRBJ1-2; V gene: TRBV27; D gene: .; clone size: .; CDR3 protein: CASSLDSSLFYGYTF; CDR3 DNA: TGTGCCAGCAGTTTAGACAGTTCATTGTTCTATGGCTACACCTTC
J gene: TRBJ2-7; V gene: TRBV19; D gene: .; clone size: .; CDR3 protein: CASSKGAFIFDEQYF; CDR3 DNA: TGTGCCAGTAGTAAAGGGGCGTTCATCTTCGACGAGCAGTACTTC
J gene: TRBJ1-6; V gene: TRBV5-6; D gene: .; clone size: .; CDR3 protein: CASSPGGGLYSPLHF; CDR3 DNA: TGTGCCAGCAGTCCCGGCGGAGGACTTTATTCACCCCTCCACTTT
J gene: TRBJ2-7; V gene: TRBV5-3; D gene: TRBD2; clone size: .; CDR3 protein: CARSSSGRALRHEQYF; CDR3 DNA: TGTGCCAGAAGTTCTAGCGGGAGAGCCTTAAGGCACGAGCAGTACTTC
J gene: TRBJ1-6; V gene: TRBV7-9; D gene: TRBD1; clone size: .; CDR3 protein: CASSHRTGAYNSPLHF; CDR3 DNA: TGTGCCAGCAGCCACCGGACAGGGGCCTATAATTCACCCCTCCACTTT
J gene: TRBJ2-7; V gene: TRBV7-6; D gene: TRBD2; clone size: .; CDR3 protein: CASSGLAGLSSYEQYF; CDR3 DNA: TGTGCCAGCAGCGGACTAGCGGGACTTAGCTCCTACGAGCAGTACTTC
J gene: TRBJ2-3; V gene: TRBV28; D gene: TRBD2; clone size: few; CDR3 protein: CASSLWGLAGGTWDTQYF; CDR3 DNA: TGTGCCAGCAGTTTATGGGGACTAGCGGGGGGGACTTGGGATACGCAGTATTTT
J gene: TRBJ2-7; V gene: TRBV19; D gene: .; clone size: .; CDR3 protein: CASQGIHEQYF; CDR3 DNA: TGTGCCAGCCAGGGAATACACGAGCAGTACTTC
J gene: TRBJ1-2; V gene: TRBV7-2; D gene: .; clone size: few; CDR3 protein: CASSLGFGGNYGYTF; CDR3 DNA: TGTGCCAGCAGCTTAGGTTTCGGGGGGAACTATGGCTACACCTTC
J gene: TRBJ1-1; V gene: TRBV28; D gene: TRBD1; clone size: .; CDR3 protein: CASSLRARGPATEAFF; CDR3 DNA: TGTGCCAGCAGTTTACGGGCCAGGGGGCCGGCCACTGAAGCTTTCTTT
J gene: TRBJ1-5; V gene: TRBV9; D gene: TRBD1; clone size: .; CDR3 protein: CASSVGDRGFDQPQHF; CDR3 DNA: TGTGCCAGCAGCGTAGGTGACAGGGGGTTCGATCAGCCCCAGCATTTT
J gene: TRBJ2-5; V gene: TRBV27; D gene: TRBD2; clone size: .; CDR3 protein: CASSGSGLAQETQYF; CDR3 DNA: TGTGCCAGCAGTGGTAGCGGGTTGGCCCAAGAGACCCAGTACTTC
J gene: TRBJ1-3; V gene: TRBV6-6; D gene: .; clone size: .; CDR3 protein: CAARPGGLSEGNTIYF; CDR3 DNA: TGTGCCGCCCGCCCCGGGGGGTTGTCGGAAGGAAACACCATATATTTT
J gene: TRBJ1-6; V gene: TRBV19; D gene: .; clone size: once; CDR3 protein: CASSIPPPAPLHF; CDR3 DNA: TGTGCCAGTAGTATACCCCCACCTGCGCCCCTCCACTTT
J gene: TRBJ2-1; V gene: TRBV4-2; D gene: TRBD2; clone size: .; CDR3 protein: CASSQEGGGSYNEQFF; CDR3 DNA: TGTGCCAGCAGCCAAGAGGGGGGGGGCTCCTACAATGAGCAGTTCTTC
J gene: TRBJ1-1; V gene: TRBV11-3; D gene: .; clone size: once; CDR3 protein: CASSVGGQGTEAFF; CDR3 DNA: TGTGCCAGCAGCGTGGGGGGGCAGGGCACTGAAGCTTTCTTT
J gene: TRBJ2-5; V gene: TRBV6-1; D gene: TRBD1; clone size: .; CDR3 protein: CASKGAGGKETQYF; CDR3 DNA: TGTGCCAGTAAAGGGGCAGGGGGTAAAGAGACCCAGTACTTC
J gene: TRBJ2-6; V gene: TRBV7-2; D gene: .; clone size: .; CDR3 protein: CASSSRGAGANGLTF; CDR3 DNA: TGTGCCAGCAGCTCCAGGGGGGCTGGGGCCAACGGCCTGACTTTC
J gene: TRBJ1-1; V gene: TRBV30; D gene: TRBD1; clone size: .; CDR3 protein: CAWSVSRDDRVGTEAFF; CDR3 DNA: TGTGCCTGGAGTGTAAGCCGGGACGACAGGGTGGGGACTGAAGCTTTCTTT
J gene: TRBJ2-5; V gene: TRBV7-2; D gene: .; clone size: .; CDR3 protein: CASSLDRRRGETQYF; CDR3 DNA: TGTGCCAGCAGCTTAGACCGACGGAGAGGGGAGACCCAGTACTTC
J gene: TRBJ1-4; V gene: TRBV7-3; D gene: .; clone size: .; CDR3 protein: CASSFWAGHQTQEPTNEKLFF; CDR3 DNA: TGTGCCAGCAGTTTTTGGGCGGGCCATCAAACCCAGGAGCCAACTAATGAAAAACTGTTTTTT
J gene: TRBJ2-5; V gene: TRBV9; D gene: TRBD2; clone size: few; CDR3 protein: CASSARGGQQTQYF; CDR3 DNA: TGTGCCAGCAGCGCGCGGGGGGGCCAGCAGACCCAGTACTTC
J gene: TRBJ1-1; V gene: TRBV7-3; D gene: .; clone size: .; CDR3 protein: CASTRTFGDTEAFF; CDR3 DNA: TGTGCCAGCACCCGGACATTCGGAGACACTGAAGCTTTCTTT
J gene: TRBJ2-3; V gene: TRBV18; D gene: TRBD2; clone size: .; CDR3 protein: CASSPGAGGADTQYF; CDR3 DNA: TGTGCCAGCTCACCAGGAGCGGGAGGGGCAGATACGCAGTATTTT
J gene: TRBJ1-3; V gene: TRBV7-6; D gene: .; clone size: .; CDR3 protein: CASSPSGGVGNTIYF; CDR3 DNA: TGTGCCAGCAGCCCGTCCGGAGGGGTTGGAAACACCATATATTTT
J gene: TRBJ2-1; V gene: TRBV7-2; D gene: .; clone size: once; CDR3 protein: CASSLALQGNEQFF; CDR3 DNA: TGTGCCAGCAGCTTAGCGCTGCAGGGCAATGAGCAGTTCTTC
J gene: TRBJ1-2; V gene: TRBV28; D gene: .; clone size: .; CDR3 protein: CASSSGDRGYTF; CDR3 DNA: TGTGCCAGCAGTAGCGGGGATCGCGGCTACACCTTC